Here is one TCR beta chain with its context. The data originate from a study of blood T cell repertoires in COVID-19. Study context: T cells, B-cell-depleted T cells, or PBMCs supplied cDNA or gDNA.

Source study methods: Estimates of nucleated cell counts were drawn from the amplification of reference gene primers. This table comes from immunoSEQ multiplex PCR, and its TCRdb copy is limited to in-frame clones, with some not included. Clone size and the V and J calls come from that table; the DNA yielded D and trimming. The sample yields approximately 170,000 clones, 75% to 90% seen once. V shed 0 bases and J shed 0 bases, with 9 bases lying between them. The germline V gene encodes CDR1 LNHNV and CDR2 YYDKDF (reference sequence). The CDR3 runs 16 residues. Each participant's cohort was designated according to participant-reported clinical history. Recovered status in Cohort 3 required two negative PCRs, clearance, or symptom resolution.

V and J are TRBV15 and TRBJ2-1, with no clear D. The specimen was PBMCs or T cells enriched from blood (not recorded which). The TCR was taken from a woman aged 18-35 years who had recovered from COVID-19. CDR3 DNA: TGTGCCACCAGCAGAGACGTTGGCAGCTCCTACAATGAGCAGTTCTTC. Translated, it gives CATSRDVGSSYNEQFF.